This T cell receptor beta chain comes out of a study of spatial heterogeneity in lung cancer. This CDR3 has 14 residues. The germline V and J ends were trimmed by 6 bases and 6 bases, with 17 bases remaining between them. Germline V gene data show CDR1 as SNHLY and CDR2 as FYNNEI. Time point denoted: sample taken at primary tumor resection. Tumor, nontumor lung or frozen PBMC supplied whole RNA that was sequenced unsorted. Each CDR3 protein is one row after TCRdb ran MiXCR on the 5' RACE reads. Among about 23,000 distinct CDR3 sequences listed, about 3% were seen once. The table lists this clonotype with many counts.

This specimen consisted of PBMCs, obtained at surgery. The chain is built from TRBV2 and TRBJ1-1, with unresolved D. The clonotype was recovered from a female donor with early-stage non-small cell lung cancer. CDR3 region: CASREGWVPPEAFF. In DNA form, the CDR3 reads TGTGCCAGCAGGGAGGGTTGGGTGCCACCTGAAGCTTTCTTT.